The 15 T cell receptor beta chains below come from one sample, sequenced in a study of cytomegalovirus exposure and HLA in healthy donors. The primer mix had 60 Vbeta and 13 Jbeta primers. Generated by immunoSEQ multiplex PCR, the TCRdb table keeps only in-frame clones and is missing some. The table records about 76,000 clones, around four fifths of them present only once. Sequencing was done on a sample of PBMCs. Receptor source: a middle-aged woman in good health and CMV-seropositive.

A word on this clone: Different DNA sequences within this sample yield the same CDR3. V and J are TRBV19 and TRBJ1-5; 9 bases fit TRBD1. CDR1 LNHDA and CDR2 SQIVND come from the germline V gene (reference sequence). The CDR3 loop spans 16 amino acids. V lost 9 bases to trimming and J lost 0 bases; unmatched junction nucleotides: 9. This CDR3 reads CASGTGGAYSNQPQHF. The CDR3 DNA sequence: TGTGCCAGCGGCACAGGGGGCGCGTATAGCAATCAGCCCCAGCATTTT.

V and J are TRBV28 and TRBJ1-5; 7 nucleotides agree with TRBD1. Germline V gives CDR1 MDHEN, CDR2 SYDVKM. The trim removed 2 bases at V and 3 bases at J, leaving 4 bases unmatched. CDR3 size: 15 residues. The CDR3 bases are TGTGCCAGCAGTTTACCGACAGGGCACAATCAGCCCCAGCATTTT. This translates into CASSLPTGHNQPQHF.

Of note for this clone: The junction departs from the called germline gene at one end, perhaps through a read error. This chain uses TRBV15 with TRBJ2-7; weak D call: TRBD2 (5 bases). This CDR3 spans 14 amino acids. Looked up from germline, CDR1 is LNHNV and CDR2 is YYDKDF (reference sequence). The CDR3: CATSRGGLSYEQYF. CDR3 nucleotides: TGTGCCACCAGCAGAGGAGGGCTCTCCTACGAGCAATACTTC.

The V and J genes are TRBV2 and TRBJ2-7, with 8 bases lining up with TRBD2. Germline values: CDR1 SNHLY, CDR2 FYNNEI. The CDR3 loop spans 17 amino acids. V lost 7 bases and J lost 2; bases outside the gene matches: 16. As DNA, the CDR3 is TGTGCCAGCACAATTTTGGCGGGGGGCCGTCAGGCCTACGAGCAGTACTTC. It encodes CASTILAGGRQAYEQYF.

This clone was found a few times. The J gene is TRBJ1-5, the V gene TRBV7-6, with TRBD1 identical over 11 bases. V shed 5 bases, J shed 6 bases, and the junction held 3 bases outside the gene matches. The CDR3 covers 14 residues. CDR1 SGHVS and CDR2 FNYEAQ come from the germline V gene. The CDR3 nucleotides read TGTGCCAGCAGCATGGGACAGGGGGGTCAGCCCCAGCATTTT. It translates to CASSMGQGGQPQHF. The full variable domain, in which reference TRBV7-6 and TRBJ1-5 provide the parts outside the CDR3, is GAGVSQSPRYKVTKRGQDVALRCDPISGHVSLYWYRQALGQGPEFLTYFNYEAQQDKSGLPNDRFSAERPEGSISTLTIQRTEQRDSAMYRCASSMGQGGQPQHFGDGTRLSIL.

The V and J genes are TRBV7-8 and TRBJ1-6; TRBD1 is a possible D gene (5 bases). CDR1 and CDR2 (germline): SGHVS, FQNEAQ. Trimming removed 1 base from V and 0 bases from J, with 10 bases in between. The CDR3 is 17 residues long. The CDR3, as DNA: TGTGCCAGCAGCTTAGTAGGGGTTCGCTCCTATAATTCACCCCTCCACTTT. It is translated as CASSLVGVRSYNSPLHF. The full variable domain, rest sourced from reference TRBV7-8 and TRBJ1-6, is GAGVSQSPRYKVAKRGQDVALRCDPISGHVSLFWYQQALGQGPEFLTYFQNEAQLDKSGLPSDRFFAERPEGSVSTLKIQRTQQEDSAVYLCASSLVGVRSYNSPLHFGNGTRLTVT.

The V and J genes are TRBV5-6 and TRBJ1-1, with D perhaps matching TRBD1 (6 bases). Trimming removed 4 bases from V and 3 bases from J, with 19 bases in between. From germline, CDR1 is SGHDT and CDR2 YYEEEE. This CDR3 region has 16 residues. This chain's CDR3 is CASSGGAWKRDTEAFF. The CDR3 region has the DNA TGTGCCAGCAGCGGGGGGGCGTGGAAACGGGACACTGAAGCTTTCTTT.

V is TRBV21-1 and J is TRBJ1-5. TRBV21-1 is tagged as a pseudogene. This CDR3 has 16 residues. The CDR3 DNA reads TGTGCCAGCAGCAAAGTGAGAGCCCGGGATTCACAGCCCCAGCATTTT. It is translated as CASSKVRARDSQPQHF.

The CDR3 region has the DNA TGTGCCAGCAGCGTAGGGGCCGTAAGCAATCAGCCCCAGCATTTT. Protein product: CASSVGAVSNQPQHF. The chain has TRBV9 and TRBJ1-5; the D is unclear. Germline V gives CDR1 SGDLS, CDR2 YYNGEE. V lost 0 bases to trimming and J lost 1 base, with 8 bases between them. The CDR3 runs 15 residues.

The CDR3 loop is CASSQEKGGGYEQYF. The CDR3 DNA is TGTGCCAGCAGCCAAGAAAAAGGCGGGGGCTACGAGCAGTACTTC. V and J are TRBV4-2 and TRBJ2-7; the match to TRBD2 covers 7 bases. The length of the CDR3 is 15 residues. The germline CDR1 and CDR2 sequences are LGHNA and YNFKEQ. Trimming removed 0 bases from V and 3 bases from J; junction bases left unmatched: 5.

The CDR3 sequence is CASSSTQGGFDEQYF. The CDR3 DNA reads TGTGCCAGCAGCTCTACCCAGGGTGGTTTCGACGAGCAGTACTTC. The V gene is TRBV7-8, the J gene TRBJ2-7; maybe TRBD1 (5 bases). V was shortened by 4 bases and J by 5 bases, with 18 bases between the two germline ends. Germline V CDR1 and CDR2: SGHVS, FQNEAQ. The CDR3 covers 15 residues.

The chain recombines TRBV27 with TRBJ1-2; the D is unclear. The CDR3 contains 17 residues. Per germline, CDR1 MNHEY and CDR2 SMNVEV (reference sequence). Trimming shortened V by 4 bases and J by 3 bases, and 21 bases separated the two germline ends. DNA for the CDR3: TGTGCCAGCAGTTCCTTCATGAGCCTCCGACGGGACTATGGCTACACCTTC. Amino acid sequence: CASSSFMSLRRDYGYTF.

CDR3 nucleotide sequence: TGTGCCTGGACCACAGGGGCCTGGAACTATGGCTACACCTTC. Protein: CAWTTGAWNYGYTF. The chain carries TRBV30 and TRBJ1-2, with TRBD1 matching 7 bases. This CDR3 has 14 residues. With V trimmed by 4 bases and J by 2 bases, 7 bases remained unmatched. CDR1 is GTSNPN and CDR2 is SVGIG in the germline V gene (reference sequence).

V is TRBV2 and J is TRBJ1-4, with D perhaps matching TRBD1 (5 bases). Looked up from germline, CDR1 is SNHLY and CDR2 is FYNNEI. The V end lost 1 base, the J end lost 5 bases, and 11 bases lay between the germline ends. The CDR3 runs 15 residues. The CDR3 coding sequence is TGTGCCAGCAGTGAAGGCGGGGGAGCAAATGAAAAACTGTTTTTT. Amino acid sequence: CASSEGGGANEKLFF.

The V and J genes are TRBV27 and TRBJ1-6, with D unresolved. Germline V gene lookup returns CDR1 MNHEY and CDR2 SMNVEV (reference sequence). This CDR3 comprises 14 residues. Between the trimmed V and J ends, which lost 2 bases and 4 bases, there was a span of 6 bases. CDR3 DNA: TGTGCCAGCAGTTTAGGGCAGTATAATTCACCCCTCCACTTT. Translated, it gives CASSLGQYNSPLHF.